This T cell receptor beta chain was captured by sequencing in a study of blood T cells in healthy people across ages. Together with a sample-barcoded 5' primer, a J-beta primer mix was included in a second PCR lasting about 6 to 11 cycles. TCRdb ran MiXCR on the 5' RACE reads and lists one entry per CDR3 protein. The sample lists hundreds of thousands of distinct CDR3 sequences; around 30% were seen once. This clonotype was seen more than once but under ten times. A read error is possible here, since a much larger clone lies one base away. CDR1 is SSHAT and CDR2 is FNYEAQ in the germline V gene (reference sequence). This CDR3 spans 14 amino acids.

The sequence came from a woman at least 80 years old in good health. The rearrangement uses TRBV7-7 and TRBJ2-7; D is uncertain. Sequencing input: blood. The CDR3 nucleotides read TGTGCTAGCAGCTCAGGACCCGACTCCTACGAGCAGTACTTC. Translated, it gives CASSSGPDSYEQYF.